One and the same sample provided the 10 T cell receptor beta chains below, sequenced in a study of shared clonotypes between healthy human individuals. The data were produced by immunoSEQ multiplex PCR, yet TCRdb's version contains in-frame clones alone and is incomplete. In the table there are around 990,000 clones, approximately 80% of which are singletons. Sequencing used memory CD4+ T cells from PBMCs. This sample's subset: CD45RA-negative fraction. These receptors all come from a man aged 18 to 35 in good health. Some clones in this sample may be carry-over from other donors' samples.

This chain links TRBV7-2 with TRBJ1-2; D is undetermined. Germline CDR1 SGHTA, CDR2 FQGNSA. The CDR3 runs to 12 residues. With 3 bases removed from V and 3 bases from J, the gap between germline ends came to 5 bases. CDR3 sequence (DNA): TGTGCCAGCAGCTTCCGTGACTATGGCTACACCTTC. Its translation: CASSFRDYGYTF. Variable domain in full (rest from reference TRBV7-2 and TRBJ1-2): GAGVSQSPSNKVTEKGKDVELRCDPISGHTALYWYRQSLGQGLEFLIYFQGNSAPDKSGLPSDRFSAERTGGSVSTLTIQRTQQEDSAVYLCASSFRDYGYTFGSGTRLTVV.

The genes are TRBV25-1 and TRBJ2-2, with no clear D. The CDR3 is 15 amino acids. V lost 3 bases to trimming and J lost 1 base, with 9 bases between them. CDR1 is MGHDK, CDR2 SYGVNS, per germline. The chain's CDR3 is CASSDTQLNTGELFF. The DNA for the CDR3 is TGTGCCAGCAGTGATACACAGCTGAACACCGGGGAGCTGTTTTTT. Together with reference TRBV25-1 and TRBJ2-2, the CDR3 gives the full variable domain: EADIYQTPRYLVIGTGKKITLECSQTMGHDKMYWYQQDPGMELHLIHYSYGVNSTEKGDLSSESTVSRIRTEHFPLTLESARPSHTSQYLCASSDTQLNTGELFFGEGSRLTVL.

The chain combines TRBV28 with TRBJ2-7; 9 nucleotides match TRBD2. Germline loops: CDR1 MDHEN, CDR2 SYDVKM. The trim removed 1 base at V and 6 bases at J, leaving 4 bases unmatched. CDR3 length: 14 residues. CDR3 bases: TGTGCCAGCAGTTTATCTAGCGGGATGGTCGAGCAGTACTTC. Amino acid sequence: CASSLSSGMVEQYF.

This clone was observed a handful of times. The chain combines TRBV5-1 with TRBJ1-1, with TRBD1 matching over 10 bases. This CDR3 contains 15 residues. The J segment lost 0 bases and the V segment lost 5 bases, leaving 4 bases of the junction unmatched. Germline V gives CDR1 SGHRS, CDR2 YFSETQ. The CDR3, as DNA: TGCGCCAGCAGAGGACAGGGGGATTTGAACACTGAAGCTTTCTTT. The encoded protein is CASRGQGDLNTEAFF.

The chain links TRBV29-1 to TRBJ2-7; 7 bases line up with TRBD1. Germline CDR1 SQVTM, CDR2 ANQGSEA. CDR3 length: 13 residues. V was pared by 6 bases and J by 0 bases, with 5 bases of the junction left unmatched. CDR3 sequence: CSVKGQPSYEQYF. Written as DNA, the CDR3 is TGCAGCGTAAAGGGACAGCCCTCCTACGAGCAGTACTTC.

The chain links TRBV28 to TRBJ1-2; no clear D. The CDR3 extends over 14 amino acids. V lost 6 bases, J lost 8 bases, and 19 bases lay in between. The germline V gene encodes CDR1 MDHEN and CDR2 SYDVKM. CDR3 nucleotide sequence: TGTGCCAGCAGCCCTCCCCCGGACCGTGGGGGCTACACCTTC. This sequence encodes CASSPPPDRGGYTF.

The chain employs TRBV30 and TRBJ1-5; 7 bases map to TRBD1. Germline V gives CDR1 GTSNPN, CDR2 SVGIG (reference sequence). J was trimmed by 3 bases and V by 5 bases; bases with no gene match: 4. CDR3 length equals 13 residues. The CDR3 loop is CAWGTALNQPQHF. The CDR3, as DNA: TGTGCCTGGGGGACAGCACTCAATCAGCCCCAGCATTTT. The full variable domain, completed using reference TRBV30 and TRBJ1-5, is SQTIHQWPATLVQPVGSPLSLECTVEGTSNPNLYWYRQAAGRGLQLLFYSVGIGQISSEVPQNLSASRPQDRQFILSSKKLLLSDSGFYLCAWGTALNQPQHFGDGTRLSIL.

The chain uses TRBV5-1 and TRBJ1-4; a possible D gene is TRBD1 (5 bases). The V end lost 4 bases, the J end lost 6 bases, and 10 bases lay between the germline ends. The germline CDR1 and CDR2 sequences are SGHRS and YFSETQ. CDR3 length: 13 residues. CDR3 residues: CASSKQVDEKLFF. The CDR3 bases are TGCGCCAGCAGCAAACAGGTGGATGAAAAACTGTTTTTT. Using reference TRBV5-1 and TRBJ1-4 for the parts outside the CDR3, the full variable domain is KAGVTQTPRYLIKTRGQQVTLSCSPISGHRSVSWYQQTPGQGLQFLFEYFSETQRNKGNFPGRFSGRQFSNSRSEMNVSTLELGDSALYLCASSKQVDEKLFFGSGTQLSVL.

The chain recombines TRBV10-3 with TRBJ2-1, with 10 bases identical to TRBD2. The CDR3 contains 17 residues. CDR1 ENHRY and CDR2 SYGVKD come from the germline V gene. The trim removed 11 bases at V and 9 bases at J, leaving 22 bases unmatched. In nucleotides, the CDR3 is TGTGCCGTTTCGCCCCCTAGCGGGAGAGCGGGGATGCGTGAGCAGTTCTTC. It codes for CAVSPPSGRAGMREQFF.

The chain joins TRBV6-1 to TRBJ1-2; TRBD1 might be the D (6 bases). Trimming cost V 10 bases and J 8 bases, with 20 bases left between them. The germline V gene has CDR1 MNHNS and CDR2 SASEGT. There are 13 residues in the CDR3. The CDR3 DNA reads TGTGCCACCTGGGACACCCTGGCCCTAGGCTACACCTTC. Protein: CATWDTLALGYTF.